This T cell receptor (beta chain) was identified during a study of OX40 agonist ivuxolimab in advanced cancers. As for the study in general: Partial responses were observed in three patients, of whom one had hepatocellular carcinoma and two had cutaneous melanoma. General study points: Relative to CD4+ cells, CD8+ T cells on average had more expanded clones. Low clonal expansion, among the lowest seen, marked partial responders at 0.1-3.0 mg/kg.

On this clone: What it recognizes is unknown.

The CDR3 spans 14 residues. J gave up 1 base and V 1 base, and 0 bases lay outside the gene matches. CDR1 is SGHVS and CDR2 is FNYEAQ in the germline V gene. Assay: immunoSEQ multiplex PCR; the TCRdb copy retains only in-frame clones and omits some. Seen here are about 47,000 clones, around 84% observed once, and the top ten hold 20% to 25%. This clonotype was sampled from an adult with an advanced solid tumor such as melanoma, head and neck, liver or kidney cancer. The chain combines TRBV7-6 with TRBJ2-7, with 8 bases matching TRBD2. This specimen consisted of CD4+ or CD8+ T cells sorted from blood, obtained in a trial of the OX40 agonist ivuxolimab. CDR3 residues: CASSLERGSYEQYF. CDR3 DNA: TGTGCCAGCAGCTTAGAGCGGGGGTCCTACGAGCAGTACTTC.